The clone carrying this T cell receptor (beta chain) was observed a single time. Assay used: immunoSEQ multiplex PCR; TCRdb lists only in-frame clones, some missing. The sample shows 75,000 to 95,000 clones, just over 90% of them seen only once. The sample comes from a study of resident and recirculating memory T cells in vitiligo. Per germline, CDR1 MDHEN and CDR2 SYDVKM. Trimming left V 3 bases short and J 6 bases short, with 14 bases between. The CDR3 contains 14 residues. The rearrangement links TRBV28 to TRBJ1-2; tentatively, D is TRBD1 (6 bases). Sequenced: blood. This clonotype was obtained from a male donor with vitiligo. The CDR3 reads CASSLVGQGHGYTF. CDR3 nucleotides: TGTGCCAGCAGTTTGGTAGGGCAGGGGCATGGCTACACCTTC.